These T cell receptor beta chains were read from a single sample in a study of T cells in Graves' hyperthyroidism and ophthalmopathy. TCRdb itself ran the multiplex PCR reads through MiXCR, one entry per CDR3 protein. The profile shows nearly 600,000 distinct CDR3 sequences, approximately 15% of them singletons. The sequenced sample was blood. The receptors derive from a woman under 30 with Graves' ophthalmopathy. Both conserved end residues are part of each CDR3.

j_gene | v_gene | CDR3aa
TRBJ2-3 | TRBV27 | CASRYRDRGSTDTQYF
TRBJ1-1 | TRBV27 | CASRNSPGQTKDTEAFF
TRBJ2-3 | TRBV12-3/TRBV12-4 | CASTDTDTQYF
TRBJ2-2 | TRBV4-3 | CASSQLVVGTGELFF
TRBJ1-1 | TRBV7-8 | CASSPRQGRSTEAFF
TRBJ2-1 | TRBV20-1 | CSARDGGLAVGNEQFF
TRBJ2-5 | TRBV27 | CASSLWNREDYLGEKTQYF
TRBJ2-3 | TRBV27 | CASSAGYDPDTQCF
TRBJ2-1 | TRBV4-1 | CASSPNRNEQFF
TRBJ2-1 | TRBV29-1 | CSVGQDQTSGSLNEQFF
TRBJ1-1 | TRBV27 | CASSSDRVGNTEAFF
TRBJ1-1 | TRBV7-9 | CASSSRGQPFPTEAFF
TRBJ1-5 | TRBV19 | CASSTAGDNQPQHF
TRBJ1-1 | TRBV4-1 | CASSQARRGRYAFF
TRBJ1-5 | TRBV5-6 | CASSLAGQGQPQHF
TRBJ2-3 | TRBV6-2/TRBV6-3 | CASSITRDTQYF
TRBJ2-5 | TRBV20-1 | CSASLGSLQETQYF
TRBJ2-3 | TRBV2 | CAGSAGGLSGTQYF
TRBJ1-6 | TRBV28 | CASGSGTDFSPLHF
TRBJ2-5 | TRBV11-3 | CASSSWRGQETQYF
TRBJ1-4 | TRBV20-1 | CSAPKTPEKEKLFF
TRBJ1-5 | TRBV6-1 | CASSLESYSNQPQHF
TRBJ2-2 | TRBV6-2/TRBV6-3 | CASSYSRTGELFF
TRBJ2-3 | TRBV7-3 | CASSLYSGNGADTQYF
TRBJ2-3 | TRBV20-1 | CSAQTMGARLSTDTQYF
TRBJ1-2 | TRBV4-1 | CASSQGGKEGRNGYTF
TRBJ2-3 | TRBV12-3/TRBV12-4 | CASSPDRGIRDTQYF
TRBJ2-7 | TRBV7-9 | CASSLIGARNYEQYF
TRBJ2-3 | TRBV24-1 | CATSDWTSGSVDTQYF
TRBJ2-1 | TRBV7-3 | CASGTSGRREQFF
TRBJ2-7 | TRBV19 | CASTSGAAGVEEQYF
TRBJ1-3 | TRBV2 | CASRGTTSGNTIYF
TRBJ2-1 | TRBV12-3/TRBV12-4 | CASSAGLAPPNEQFF
TRBJ2-1 | TRBV4-1 | CASSHRYGNEQFF
TRBJ2-5 | TRBV28 | CASSTAGGLETQYF
TRBJ1-2 | TRBV27 | CASSLRGAPGYGYTF
TRBJ2-1 | TRBV20-1 | CSATHLSQDTYNEQFF
TRBJ1-6 | TRBV7-9 | CASSLVDSPLHF